This T cell receptor (beta chain) was sequenced in a study of cytomegalovirus exposure and HLA in healthy donors. Notes on the study in general: It was reported in a later analysis that an Asian-associated ancestry cluster showed fewer N-insertions than the roughly 660-donor mean. Highly shared variants forming one cluster were likely a sequencing artifact. With DRB1 most and HLA-C fewest, TCR association rates differed between HLA loci in a later analysis.

Trimming took 5 bases from V and 3 from J, leaving 17 bases between them. Germline V gene data show CDR1 as SEHNR and CDR2 as FQNEAQ (reference sequence). This CDR3 comprises 17 residues. As regards this clone: Its antigen is unknown.

Use of 60 Vbeta and 13 Jbeta primers characterized the PCR. As handled by the study authors: The authors later counted some 76 million unique TCR beta chains, some 9.9 million of them shared. This table comes from immunoSEQ multiplex PCR, and its TCRdb copy is limited to in-frame clones, with some not included. V, J and clone size reflect that table, while D and trimming were determined from the DNA. This table holds about 96,000 clones, around 74% found once. The TCR was taken from a female donor in good health and CMV-seropositive. Sequenced: PBMCs. The chain couples TRBV7-9 to TRBJ1-6; perhaps TRBD1 as D (5 bases). CDR3 amino acids: CASSVSPGLSYNSPLHF. The CDR3, as DNA: TGTGCCAGCAGCGTATCTCCGGGACTGAGCTATAATTCACCCCTCCACTTT.